Ten or more counts support the clone carrying this T cell receptor (beta chain). Its antigen is not identified. Read data end 3 residues before the CDR3 end; the end is taken from the germline J gene. V lost 10 bases and J 1 base, leaving 22 bases between the germline ends. The CDR3 length is 16 residues. The data were taken from a study of T cell clonality in common variable immunodeficiency. The table came from immunoSEQ multiplex PCR; TCRdb's copy has only in-frame clones and leaves some out. Recorded here are 35,000 to 55,000 clones, none singletons. Study conclusions and caveats: Reportedly, TCR beta sequences from common variable immunodeficiency showed fewer deletions and N-nucleotide insertions. What drives increased CVID clonality needs T cell subpopulation sequencing.

This clonotype was sampled from a person aged 18 to 70 in good health. This chain joins TRBV12-3 or TRBV12-4 and TRBJ1-1; D perhaps matches TRBD1 (6 bases). Sequencing was carried out using peripheral blood mononuclear cells. This CDR3 is CATTPRPGQKNTEAFF. Incomplete CDR3 DNA: TGTGCCACAACCCCCCGGCCGGGACAAAAGAACACTGAA.